Listed below are T cell receptor beta chains from one sample, sequenced in a study of blood T cell repertoires in COVID-19. This table comes from immunoSEQ multiplex PCR, and its TCRdb copy is limited to in-frame clones, with some not included. The sample yields fewer than 400,000 clones, over 75% seen once. The sequencing sample was made of PBMCs or T cells enriched from blood (not recorded which). All receptors come from a man aged 30 to 45 who had recovered from COVID-19. Both conserved end residues are part of each CDR3. D genes are given only for firm matches.

CDR3 protein: CASSAGGPIDTQYF
J gene: TRBJ2-3
D gene: TRBD2
V gene: TRBV9

CDR3 protein: CASSLTPTGGGTGANVLTF
J gene: TRBJ2-6
D gene: TRBD1
V gene: TRBV27

CDR3 protein: CASSSGGSTVLNQPQHF
J gene: TRBJ1-5
D gene: .
V gene: TRBV5-5

CDR3 protein: CASSPQGASGNTIYF
J gene: TRBJ1-3
D gene: TRBD1
V gene: TRBV7-6

CDR3 protein: CASSQAPGGRIEKLFF
J gene: TRBJ1-4
D gene: .
V gene: TRBV4-1

CDR3 protein: CASSPDRAEAFF
J gene: TRBJ1-1
D gene: TRBD1
V gene: TRBV12-3/TRBV12-4

CDR3 protein: CAWSGGQGDQPQHF
J gene: TRBJ1-5
D gene: TRBD1
V gene: TRBV30

CDR3 protein: CASSPLIPSSGNTIYF
J gene: TRBJ1-3
D gene: .
V gene: TRBV18

CDR3 protein: CASRSTGTEEYF
J gene: TRBJ2-7
D gene: TRBD1
V gene: TRBV11-2

CDR3 protein: CASSSGDSGETQYF
J gene: TRBJ2-5
D gene: .
V gene: TRBV5-1

CDR3 protein: CASSSRVQGASTEAFF
J gene: TRBJ1-1
D gene: TRBD1
V gene: TRBV11-2

CDR3 protein: CASTPCYGYTF
J gene: TRBJ1-2
D gene: .
V gene: TRBV6-7

CDR3 protein: CASKVGEFTGELFF
J gene: TRBJ2-2
D gene: .
V gene: TRBV5-1

CDR3 protein: CASSREGRVNTEAFF
J gene: TRBJ1-1
D gene: .
V gene: TRBV4-1

CDR3 protein: CASRTDDRAGNTIYF
J gene: TRBJ1-3
D gene: TRBD1
V gene: TRBV19

CDR3 protein: CASSQTVHYYYNEQFF
J gene: TRBJ2-1
D gene: .
V gene: TRBV7-2

CDR3 protein: CATSDRRRGNTGELFF
J gene: TRBJ2-2
D gene: .
V gene: TRBV24-1

CDR3 protein: CASSDKLRVNTEAFF
J gene: TRBJ1-1
D gene: .
V gene: TRBV6-1

CDR3 protein: CASSWTGAILSGNTIYF
J gene: TRBJ1-3
D gene: TRBD1
V gene: TRBV7-8